Shown below are 3 T cell receptor beta chains from a single sample sequenced in a study of CD8 T cells in ankylosing spondylitis. TCRdb redid the calling of the 5' RACE reads with MiXCR, one entry per CDR3 protein. The repertoire consists of more than 650,000 distinct CDR3 sequences, with roughly 10% occurring once and the leading ten covering around 0.51%. Whole-study results and caveats: What appeared characteristic of ankylosing spondylitis blood was a TCR beta motif of eight highly homologous variants.

What these receptors recognize is not known. Sequenced input: blood, either unsorted or a sorted T cell fraction (not recorded which). The receptors come from a male donor with ankylosing spondylitis.

This clonotype showed up just a few times. The chain links TRBV7-2 to TRBJ2-7; 7 bases agree with TRBD2. Germline trimming cut 1 base from V and 4 bases from J; bases unmatched to any gene: 4. The germline gives CDR1 SGHTA, CDR2 FQGNSA. This CDR3 region has 14 residues. The CDR3 here is CASSLGSGKYEQYF. For the CDR3, the DNA is TGTGCCAGCAGCTTAGGAAGCGGGAAATACGAGCAGTACTTC. The full variable domain, rest sourced from reference TRBV7-2 and TRBJ2-7, is GAGVSQSPSNKVTEKGKDVELRCDPISGHTALYWYRQSLGQGLEFLIYFQGNSAPDKSGLPSDRFSAERTGGSVSTLTIQRTQQEDSAVYLCASSLGSGKYEQYFGPGTRLTVT.

The chain combines TRBV6-2 or TRBV6-3 with TRBJ2-2, with TRBD1 matching over 8 bases. Germline V gene sequence: CDR1 MNHEY, CDR2 SVGEGT. This CDR3 has 17 amino acids. Germline trimming cut 2 bases from V and 7 bases from J; bases unmatched to any gene: 12. The CDR3 DNA follows: TGTGCCAGCAGTTACATACCGCAGGGGGCATTTTTCGGGGAGCTGTTTTTT. Protein: CASSYIPQGAFFGELFF.

The chain combines TRBV20-1 with TRBJ1-2; no definite D call. CDR3 size: 16 residues. Trimming stripped 0 bases from V and 1 base from J, with 15 bases between. CDR1 is DFQATT, CDR2 SNEGSKA, per germline (reference sequence). The CDR3 coding sequence is TGCAGTGCTAGAGATCCGGGAACAGTGAATAACTATGGCTACACCTTC. As protein: CSARDPGTVNNYGYTF.